This TCR beta chain emerged from a study of prognosis after radiotherapy for stage I lung cancer. Study summary: In a few patients, distant metastases developed after radiotherapy (median roughly 7 months), whereas more than 13 patients showed no significant progression.

Using two-round multiplex PCR, the authors amplified TCR beta CDR3 from genomic DNA. Amplification in first-round PCR relied on primers specific to each TRBV and TRBJ gene. TCRdb re-analysed the multiplex PCR reads in MiXCR, keeping a single row per CDR3 protein. This table has fewer than 40,000 distinct CDR3 sequences, 40% to 55% appearing once. The CDR3 loop spans 13 amino acids. V trimming: 7 bases; J trimming: 6 bases; junction bases outside the gene matches: 7. This clonotype occurred many times. Material: PBMCs, obtained before or after stereotactic body radiation therapy (not recorded which). The clonotype was recovered from a donor aged 50 or older with non-small cell lung cancer. V gene TRBV12-3 or TRBV12-4 combines with J gene TRBJ2-5; 8 positions agree with TRBD1. CDR3 loop: CASKTGGGQTQYF. The CDR3 DNA reads TGTGCCAGCAAAACAGGGGGTGGGCAGACCCAGTACTTC.